The T cell receptor beta chain under discussion was sequenced for a study of T cell responses to AZD1222 COVID-19 vaccine. Study results and caveats: Donors were mostly white British, more females; clonal diversity possibly underestimated. The study found Spike-specific TCR breadth and depth rose after two AZD1222 doses.

Second-dose intervals near 4 or 12 weeks were combined. On this clone: Its cognate antigen is unknown.

The protocol was immunoSEQ multiplex PCR, while the TCRdb copy is restricted to in-frame clones and leaves out a portion. Of roughly 65,000 clones in the sample, roughly 80% are singletons; the top ten hold around a quarter. The length of the CDR3 is 15 residues. CDR1 is MGHRA and CDR2 is YSYEKL in the germline V gene. Trimming took 1 base from V and 0 from J, leaving 4 bases between them. This specimen consisted of peripheral blood, obtained 28 days after the second AZD1222 dose. The genes are TRBV4-1 and TRBJ1-6, with D hard to call. The sequence came from an adult who received the AZD1222 COVID-19 vaccine. CDR3 sequence: CASSQGSSYNSPLHF. The CDR3 DNA reads TGCGCCAGCAGCCAAGGGAGCTCCTATAATTCACCCCTCCACTTT.